Each of the 20 T cell receptor beta chains below was sequenced from the same sample in a study of blood T cell repertoires in COVID-19. The method was immunoSEQ multiplex PCR; TCRdb's version includes in-frame clones alone and lacks a portion of them. The data show about 190,000 clones, with almost 85% seen just once and approximately 5.1% held by the top ten. The specimen sequenced was peripheral blood. The receptors were gathered from an older woman with active or convalescent COVID-19.

The sample holds one count of this clone. This chain connects TRBV28 to TRBJ2-6, with D possibly TRBD2 on 5 matching bases. The germline CDR1 and CDR2 sequences are MDHEN and SYDVKM. CDR3 length: 15 amino acids. V gave up 0 bases and J gave up 4 bases, with 7 bases separating them. CDR3 loop: CASSLWGSGANVLTF. In nucleotides, the CDR3 is TGTGCCAGCAGTTTATGGGGGAGCGGGGCCAACGTCCTGACTTTC.

The rearrangement joins TRBV7-9 to TRBJ2-6; no reliable D call. Trimming stripped 1 base from V and 3 bases from J, with 7 bases between. Germline CDR1 reads SEHNR; CDR2 reads FQNEAQ (reference sequence). CDR3 length equals 15 residues. The CDR3 here is CASSLVTIGANVLTF. DNA for the CDR3: TGTGCCAGCAGCTTAGTCACTATTGGGGCCAACGTCCTGACTTTC. Together with reference TRBV7-9 and TRBJ2-6, the CDR3 gives the full variable domain: DTGVSQNPRHKITKRGQNVTFRCDPISEHNRLYWYRQTLGQGPEFLTYFQNEAQLEKSRLLSDRFSAERPKGSFSTLEIQRTEQGDSAMYLCASSLVTIGANVLTFGAGSRLTVL.

The gene calls are TRBV27 and TRBJ2-6; D perhaps matches TRBD2 (6 bases). The CDR3 has 20 amino acids. V was trimmed by 1 base and J by 1 base, leaving 20 bases between them. CDR1 and CDR2 from the germline V gene are MNHEY and SMNVEV (reference sequence). The CDR3 is CASSLWGELSKTSGANVLTF. In DNA form, the CDR3 reads TGTGCCAGCAGTTTATGGGGGGAGCTTTCAAAAACTTCTGGGGCCAACGTCCTGACTTTC.

The chain recombines TRBV9 with TRBJ1-2; 9 positions match TRBD1. This CDR3 region has 16 residues. V shed 3 bases, J shed 2 bases, and the junction held 8 bases outside the gene matches. Germline CDR1 reads SGDLS; CDR2 reads YYNGEE. The CDR3 sequence is CASSGQGEPRNYGYTF. The CDR3 DNA is TGTGCCAGCAGCGGACAGGGGGAACCGCGGAACTATGGCTACACCTTC.

The rearrangement links TRBV3-1 (or the pseudogene TRBV3-2) to TRBJ2-3, with TRBD1 identical over 9 bases. The CDR3 loop spans 14 amino acids. In germline, CDR1 is LGHDT, CDR2 YNNKEL (reference sequence). V shed 8 bases, J shed 6 bases, and the junction held 9 bases outside the gene matches. The CDR3 here is CASSWDRATDTQYF. CDR3 DNA sequence: TGTGCCAGCTCCTGGGACAGGGCTACGGATACGCAGTATTTT.

The sample holds one count of this clone. This chain links TRBV4-1 with TRBJ2-1; D remains unclear. CDR3 length equals 15 residues. Trimming stripped 0 bases from V and 8 bases from J, with 14 bases between. From germline, CDR1 is MGHRA and CDR2 YSYEKL. The CDR3 DNA follows: TGCGCCAGCAGCCAAGACGAGAGTATCCGCGATGAGCAGTTCTTC. Amino acid sequence: CASSQDESIRDEQFF.

The V and J genes are TRBV14 and TRBJ1-2; 8 bases line up with TRBD1. This CDR3 spans 14 amino acids. Trimming removed 4 bases from V and 8 bases from J; junction bases left unmatched: 9. Germline V gene sequence: CDR1 SGHDN, CDR2 FVKESK. The CDR3 protein is CASSRRQGISGYTF. CDR3 nucleotide sequence: TGTGCCAGCAGCCGCCGACAGGGGATCAGCGGCTACACCTTC.

This clone came up a few times. The chain links TRBV28 to TRBJ1-1; D is possibly TRBD1 (6 bases). Deletions cut 5 bases from V and 0 bases from J, with 13 bases between. This CDR3 has 15 residues. CDR1 is MDHEN, CDR2 SYDVKM, per germline. CDR3 in DNA: TGTGCCAGCAGTCCACCCCGGGACATGAACACTGAAGCTTTCTTT. As protein: CASSPPRDMNTEAFF.

This clone was counted a few times. The chain combines TRBV15 with TRBJ2-5; D might be TRBD1 (7 bases). In germline, CDR1 is LNHNV, CDR2 YYDKDF (reference sequence). CDR3 length: 13 residues. With 3 bases removed from V and 7 bases from J, the gap between germline ends came to 12 bases. The CDR3 DNA sequence: TGTGCCACCAGCAGCAGACAGGGAGGGACCCAGTACTTC. Translation: CATSSRQGGTQYF.

The gene calls are TRBV7-6 and TRBJ1-3; D is undetermined. Germline assignment: CDR1 SGHVS and CDR2 FNYEAQ. CDR3 length equals 19 residues. V was clipped by 1 base and J by 1 base, with 20 bases between them. The CDR3 reads CASSLGLGSFTSSGNTIYF. CDR3 nucleotide sequence: TGTGCCAGCAGCTTAGGGTTGGGCTCATTTACCTCATCTGGAAACACCATATATTTT.

This clone has just a few counts. The rearrangement joins TRBV5-6 to TRBJ1-2, with D unclear. Germline loops: CDR1 SGHDT, CDR2 YYEEEE. This CDR3 is built from 12 residues. V was cut by 4 bases and J by 4 bases, with 8 bases left in between. The CDR3 DNA sequence: TGTGCCAGCAGCACTGGTGGCTATGGCTACACCTTC. It encodes CASSTGGYGYTF.

CDR3: CASSRTSGKREQYF. CDR3 sequence (DNA): TGTGCCAGTAGTCGGACTAGCGGGAAGAGGGAGCAGTACTTC. The chain has TRBV19 and TRBJ2-7; 12 bases are a match to TRBD2. Trimming at V came to 5 bases and at J to 7 bases, leaving 6 bases not matched to a gene. This CDR3 comprises 14 residues. Germline CDR1 LNHDA, CDR2 SQIVND (reference sequence).

The V gene is TRBV13, the J gene TRBJ2-2; 8 nucleotides agree with TRBD2. Looked up from germline, CDR1 is PRHDT and CDR2 is FYEKMQ (reference sequence). This CDR3 is 13 amino acids long. J gave up 7 bases and V 7 bases, and 5 bases lay outside the gene matches. CDR3 protein: CASNGRAVGELFF. The DNA of the CDR3 is TGTGCCAGCAACGGGAGGGCCGTCGGGGAGCTGTTTTTT.

This chain connects TRBV3-1 (or the pseudogene TRBV3-2) to TRBJ2-1; 7 bases are a match to TRBD2. After removal of 6 bases from V and 0 bases from J, the junction contained 11 bases not matched to a gene. The length of the CDR3 is 17 residues. CDR1 is LGHDT, CDR2 YNNKEL, per germline (reference sequence). CDR3 loop: CASSPRPPGGSYNEQFF. The DNA for the CDR3 is TGTGCCAGCAGTCCCCGGCCGCCGGGAGGCTCCTACAATGAGCAGTTCTTC.

Only one count was recorded for this clone. The rearrangement joins TRBV28 to TRBJ1-4; weak D call: TRBD1 (5 bases). The V gene's germline CDR1 is MDHEN and CDR2 SYDVKM. V was trimmed by 4 bases and J by 1 base, leaving 19 bases between them. The CDR3 contains 18 residues. Written as DNA, the CDR3 is TGTGCCAGCAGTTCTTCCAGGGCCCGAGCTCGAACTAATGAAAAACTGTTTTTT. This gives the protein CASSSSRARARTNEKLFF.

J is TRBJ1-1 and V is TRBV7-3; TRBD1 agrees at 8 bases. The CDR3 length is 15 residues. The J segment lost 7 bases and the V segment lost 2 bases, leaving 9 bases of the junction unmatched. Germline CDR1 SGHTA, CDR2 FQGTGA. The CDR3 loop reads CASSLFGQGPYEAFF. Written as DNA, the CDR3 is TGTGCCAGCAGCTTATTCGGACAGGGCCCCTATGAAGCTTTCTTT. The variable domain in full, with the rest retrieved from reference TRBV7-3 and TRBJ1-1, is GAGVSQTPSNKVTEKGKYVELRCDPISGHTALYWYRQSLGQGPEFLIYFQGTGAADDSGLPNDRFFAVRPEGSVSTLKIQRTERGDSAVYLCASSLFGQGPYEAFFGQGTRLTVV.

This clone appeared a single time. This chain joins TRBV5-1 and TRBJ2-3; possible D gene TRBD2, 5 bases. The germline gives CDR1 SGHRS, CDR2 YFSETQ. This CDR3 region has 14 residues. Trimming took off 3 bases at V and 1 base at J, with 9 bases between the two ends. CDR3 sequence: CASSWTSRTDTQYF. CDR3 DNA: TGCGCCAGCAGCTGGACTTCGCGCACAGATACGCAGTATTTT. Full variable domain (remainder filled in from reference TRBV5-1 and TRBJ2-3): KAGVTQTPRYLIKTRGQQVTLSCSPISGHRSVSWYQQTPGQGLQFLFEYFSETQRNKGNFPGRFSGRQFSNSRSEMNVSTLELGDSALYLCASSWTSRTDTQYFGPGTRLTVL.

The CDR3 sequence: CASSRKQGVEQYF. For the CDR3, the DNA is TGTGCCAGCAGCCGGAAACAGGGGGTCGAGCAGTACTTC. The V gene is TRBV7-2, the J gene TRBJ2-7; the match to TRBD1 covers 8 bases. J was trimmed by 6 bases and V by 5 bases; bases with no gene match: 6. The germline V gene has CDR1 SGHTA and CDR2 FQGNSA. The CDR3 has 13 amino acids.

CDR3 sequence: CASSPADRDTEAFF. CDR3 DNA sequence: TGCGCCAGCAGCCCAGCCGACAGGGACACTGAAGCTTTCTTT. The chain uses TRBV4-1 and TRBJ1-1; 7 nucleotides line up with TRBD1. From germline, CDR1 is MGHRA and CDR2 YSYEKL. V shed 4 bases, J shed 3 bases, and the junction held 5 bases outside the gene matches. The CDR3 has 14 residues.

V and J are TRBV28 and TRBJ1-6; 11 bases agree with TRBD1. Germline-derived CDR1 and CDR2 are MDHEN and SYDVKM. V lost 7 bases to trimming and J lost 9 bases; unmatched junction nucleotides: 11. This CDR3 region has 16 residues. The CDR3 loop is CASTPQTGTGGSPLHF. In DNA, the CDR3 is TGTGCCAGCACTCCCCAAACCGGGACAGGGGGTTCACCCCTCCACTTT. Drawing the rest from reference TRBV28 and TRBJ1-6, the complete variable domain is DVKVTQSSRYLVKRTGEKVFLECVQDMDHENMFWYRQDPGLGLRLIYFSYDVKMKEKGDIPEGYSVSREKKERFSLILESASTNQTSMYLCASTPQTGTGGSPLHFGNGTRLTVT.